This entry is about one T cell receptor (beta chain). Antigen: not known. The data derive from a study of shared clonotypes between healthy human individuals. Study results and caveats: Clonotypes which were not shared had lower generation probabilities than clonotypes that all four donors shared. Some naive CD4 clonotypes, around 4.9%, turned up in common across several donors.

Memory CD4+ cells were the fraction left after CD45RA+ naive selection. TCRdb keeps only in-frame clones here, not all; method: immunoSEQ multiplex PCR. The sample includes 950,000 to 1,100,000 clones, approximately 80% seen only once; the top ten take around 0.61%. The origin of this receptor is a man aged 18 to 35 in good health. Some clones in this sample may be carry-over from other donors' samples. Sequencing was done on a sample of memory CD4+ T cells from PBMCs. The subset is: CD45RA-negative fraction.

The CDR3 protein is CASGFRTDTQYF. CDR3 coding DNA: TGTGCTAGTGGTTTTCGCACAGATACGCAGTATTTT. The chain couples TRBV12-5 to TRBJ2-3; D is uncertain. Deletions cut 3 bases from V and 1 base from J, with 2 bases between. The CDR3 loop spans 12 amino acids. CDR1 is LGHNT and CDR2 is FRNRAP in the germline V gene.